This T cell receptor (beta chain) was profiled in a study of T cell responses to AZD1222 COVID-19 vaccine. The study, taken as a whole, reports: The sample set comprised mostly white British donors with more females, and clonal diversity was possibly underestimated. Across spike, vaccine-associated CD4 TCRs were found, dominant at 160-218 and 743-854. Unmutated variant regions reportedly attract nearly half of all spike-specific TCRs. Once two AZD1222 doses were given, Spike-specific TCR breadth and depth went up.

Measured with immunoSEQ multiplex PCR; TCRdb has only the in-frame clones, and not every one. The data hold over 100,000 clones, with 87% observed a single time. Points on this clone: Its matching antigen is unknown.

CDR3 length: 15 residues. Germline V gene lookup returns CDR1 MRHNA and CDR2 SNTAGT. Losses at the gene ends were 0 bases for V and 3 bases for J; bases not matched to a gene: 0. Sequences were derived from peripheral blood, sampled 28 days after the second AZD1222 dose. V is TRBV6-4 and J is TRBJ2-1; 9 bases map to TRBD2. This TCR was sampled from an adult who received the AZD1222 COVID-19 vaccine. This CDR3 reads CASSDSRGGYNEQFF. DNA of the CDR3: TGTGCCAGCAGTGACTCGCGGGGGGGCTACAATGAGCAGTTCTTC.